A single sample is the source of the 18 T cell receptor beta chains below, sequenced in a study of blood T cell repertoires in COVID-19. Here immunoSEQ multiplex PCR was the method, and the copy in TCRdb shows in-frame clones only, minus some. The sample has 150,000 to 200,000 clones; 70% to 90% are singletons. Sequenced sample: peripheral blood. The receptors originated from a man aged 18-30 years who had recovered from COVID-19.

The J gene is TRBJ1-1, the V gene TRBV9; D remains unclear. The CDR3 extends over 14 amino acids. Trimming shortened V by 3 bases and J by 5 bases, and 14 bases separated the two germline ends. Germline assignment: CDR1 SGDLS and CDR2 YYNGEE. The CDR3 coding sequence is TGTGCCAGCAGCGCAACTCCGGGTAGAACTGAAGCTTTCTTT. It yields the protein CASSATPGRTEAFF.

V and J are TRBV7-9 and TRBJ1-5, with a possible D match to TRBD1 (6 bases). The V gene's germline CDR1 is SEHNR and CDR2 FQNEAQ (reference sequence). The CDR3 is made up of 14 amino acids. The V end lost 3 bases, the J end lost 1 base, and 7 bases lay between the germline ends. For the CDR3, the DNA is TGTGCCAGCAGCTTTACAGGGAGCAATCAGCCCCAGCATTTT. Protein sequence: CASSFTGSNQPQHF.

This chain connects TRBV5-1 to TRBJ1-2; the match to TRBD1 covers 7 bases. The CDR3 has 14 amino acids. In germline, CDR1 is SGHRS, CDR2 YFSETQ. V was clipped by 4 bases and J by 4 bases; unmatched bases: 7. The CDR3 region has the DNA TGCGCCAGCAGCCCCACGACAGGGTCCTATGGCTACACCTTC. Protein sequence: CASSPTTGSYGYTF.

The V and J genes are TRBV4-2 and TRBJ1-2; 8 bases map to TRBD1. The length of the CDR3 is 16 residues. Per germline, CDR1 LGHNA and CDR2 YNFKEQ. J gave up 4 bases and V 0 bases, and 7 bases lay outside the gene matches. The CDR3 nucleotides read TGTGCCAGCAGCCAAGAGACAGGGGCCTCACCCTATGGCTACACCTTC. Its translation: CASSQETGASPYGYTF.

This chain connects TRBV27 to TRBJ1-6; D gene uncertain. Germline V CDR1 and CDR2: MNHEY, SMNVEV (reference sequence). The CDR3 length is 17 residues. Trimming took 3 bases from V and 0 from J, leaving 12 bases between them. DNA for the CDR3: TGTGCCAGCAGTTTGAGAGGGCTCAGCTCCTATAATTCACCCCTCCACTTT. This gives the protein CASSLRGLSSYNSPLHF.

The J gene is TRBJ2-5, the V gene TRBV19; 7 bases map to TRBD2. This CDR3 spans 14 amino acids. V dropped 8 bases and J dropped 2; count of bases not matched to a gene: 8. Germline V gene lookup returns CDR1 LNHDA and CDR2 SQIVND (reference sequence). For the CDR3, the DNA is TGTGCCAGTGCGCGGGACTATACACAAGAGACCCAGTACTTC. This sequence encodes CASARDYTQETQYF.

V is TRBV5-5 and J is TRBJ2-7, with 11 bases identical to TRBD1. The length of the CDR3 is 15 residues. Trimming removed 4 bases from V and 2 bases from J; junction bases left unmatched: 5. Per germline, CDR1 SGHKS and CDR2 YYEKEE (reference sequence). CDR3 nucleotides: TGTGCCAGCAGCACGGGACAGGGGGGGGCCTACGAGCAGTACTTC. It specifies CASSTGQGGAYEQYF.

The chain has TRBV4-1 and TRBJ1-2; 9 nucleotides line up with TRBD1. The germline V gene encodes CDR1 MGHRA and CDR2 YSYEKL. Germline trimming cut 1 base from V and 10 bases from J; bases unmatched to any gene: 13. The CDR3 loop spans 16 amino acids. Here the CDR3 DNA reads TGCGCCAGCAGCCAAGCCCTGAACAGGGGGCCGGGTGACTACACCTTC. Translation: CASSQALNRGPGDYTF.

In regard to this clone: The same CDR3 is also encoded by other DNA sequences in this sample. The chain employs TRBV27 and TRBJ2-1; tentative D call: TRBD1 (6 bases). This CDR3 has 15 residues. The V and J ends lost 1 base and 2 bases respectively, with 9 bases between them. Germline V gives CDR1 MNHEY, CDR2 SMNVEV (reference sequence). CDR3 loop: CASSLLDRAYNEQFF. In nucleotides, the CDR3 is TGTGCCAGCAGTTTATTGGACAGAGCCTACAATGAGCAGTTCTTC.

V and J are TRBV15 and TRBJ2-7, with D tentatively TRBD2 (5 bases). V was cut by 5 bases and J by 2 bases, with 16 bases left in between. The CDR3 is 15 amino acids. Looked up from germline, CDR1 is LNHNV and CDR2 is YYDKDF (reference sequence). CDR3: CATSGSRGATYEQYF. The DNA of the CDR3 is TGTGCCACCAGCGGGAGTCGGGGAGCTACCTACGAGCAGTACTTC. The whole variable domain, remainder taken from reference TRBV15 and TRBJ2-7, is DAMVIQNPRYQVTQFGKPVTLSCSQTLNHNVMYWYQQKSSQAPKLLFHYYDKDFNNEADTPDNFQSRRPNTSFCFLDIRSPGLGDTAMYLCATSGSRGATYEQYFGPGTRLTVT.

The rearrangement links TRBV6-5 to TRBJ1-3, with D possibly matching TRBD1 (5 bases). From germline, CDR1 is MNHEY and CDR2 SVGAGI. The CDR3 spans 14 residues. V was pared by 7 bases and J by 2 bases, with 12 bases between. CDR3 sequence reads: CASTIGTAGNTIYF. As DNA, the CDR3 is TGTGCCAGCACCATAGGGACTGCTGGAAACACCATATATTTT.

This chain uses TRBV14 with TRBJ1-2; TRBD1 might be the D (5 bases). The CDR3 runs to 16 residues. V lost 4 bases and J 0 bases, leaving 15 bases between the germline ends. The V gene's germline CDR1 is SGHDN and CDR2 FVKESK. Written as DNA, the CDR3 is TGTGCCAGCAGCCTTGCGGGACTAACCGCTAACTATGGCTACACCTTC. Protein product: CASSLAGLTANYGYTF.

The chain uses TRBV6-6 and TRBJ1-3; TRBD1 is a possible D gene (5 bases). The CDR3 has 16 amino acids. Per the germline V gene, CDR1 is MNHNY and CDR2 is SVGAGI (reference sequence). Trimming took 0 bases from V and 6 from J, leaving 15 bases between them. CDR3 region: CASSYSLQGNLNTIYF. As DNA, the CDR3 is TGTGCCAGCAGTTACTCCCTTCAGGGAAATTTAAACACCATATATTTT.

The chain couples TRBV6-2 or TRBV6-3 to TRBJ2-7; 8 bases are a match to TRBD2. With 5 bases clipped from V and 2 bases from J, the junction kept 14 bases outside the gene matches. CDR1 is MNHEY, CDR2 SVGEGT, per germline. The CDR3 length is 17 residues. The CDR3 sequence: CASSRKAGATQTYEQYF. As DNA, the CDR3 is TGTGCCAGCAGTAGGAAAGCGGGGGCTACTCAAACCTACGAGCAGTACTTC.

The chain has TRBV7-2 and TRBJ2-7; 7 nucleotides align to TRBD2. Germline CDR1 and CDR2: SGHTA and FQGNSA. The CDR3 contains 14 residues. Trimming took 2 bases from V and 5 from J; bases not matched to a gene: 6. CDR3 nucleotides: TGTGCCAGCAGCTTATCAGCGGGGCTCCACGAGCAGTACTTC. Translation: CASSLSAGLHEQYF.

J is TRBJ2-1 and V is TRBV20-1; TRBD1 might be the D (5 bases). Germline V gene sequence: CDR1 DFQATT, CDR2 SNEGSKA (reference sequence). The CDR3 runs 11 residues. V lost 6 bases, J lost 4 bases, and 7 bases lay in between. CDR3 nucleotides: TGCAGTGCCGGACAATACAATGAGCAGTTCTTC. Its translation is CSAGQYNEQFF.

The chain uses TRBV5-1 and TRBJ1-6; D might be TRBD1 (5 bases). The CDR3 covers 16 residues. The V gene lost 0 bases and the J gene lost 5 bases, with 12 bases spanning the gap. Germline V gene lookup returns CDR1 SGHRS and CDR2 YFSETQ. In DNA, the CDR3 is TGCGCCAGCAGCTTGGACCTGACAGAAAATAATTCACCCCTCCACTTT. Translation gives CASSLDLTENNSPLHF. The full variable domain, completed using reference TRBV5-1 and TRBJ1-6, is KAGVTQTPRYLIKTRGQQVTLSCSPISGHRSVSWYQQTPGQGLQFLFEYFSETQRNKGNFPGRFSGRQFSNSRSEMNVSTLELGDSALYLCASSLDLTENNSPLHFGNGTRLTVT.

DNA of the CDR3: TGTGCCAGTAGTAGCGGGGCTATCACTGAAGCTTTCTTT. It translates to CASSSGAITEAFF. V gene TRBV19 combines with J gene TRBJ1-1; D may be TRBD1 (5 bases). Germline CDR1 is LNHDA and CDR2 is SQIVND (reference sequence). V shed 4 bases and J shed 4 bases, with 10 bases lying between them. The CDR3 length is 13 residues.